These 17 T cell receptor beta chains were all obtained from the same sample, sequenced in a study of cytomegalovirus exposure and HLA in healthy donors. PCR amplification relied on 60 Vbeta primers (plus 13 Jbeta primers). Sequencing used immunoSEQ multiplex PCR; TCRdb keeps in-frame clones, though not all of them. The data contain 150,000 to 200,000 clones, approximately 81% of them seen just once; the ten biggest clones take up over 2%. The source material was PBMCs. Source of these receptors: a woman between 50 and 59 years old in good health and CMV-seronegative.

This chain joins TRBV30 and TRBJ2-7, with 7 bases aligning to TRBD1. Germline assignment: CDR1 GTSNPN and CDR2 SVGIG (reference sequence). CDR3 length: 12 amino acids. V was clipped by 4 bases and J by 5 bases; unmatched bases: 5. The DNA for the CDR3 is TGTGCCTGGACCGGGACAGCGGACGAGCAGTACTTC. Translating gives CAWTGTADEQYF.

Remarks on this clone: A read error may produce the germline difference seen at one junction end. The chain couples TRBV7-9 to TRBJ2-1; TRBD2 agrees at 7 bases. Germline CDR1 and CDR2: SEHNR and FQNEAQ (reference sequence). There are 15 residues in the CDR3. CDR3 DNA: TGTTCCAGCAGCTTAGAAGGCGGGAGTGTAGATGAGCAGTTCTTC. It yields the protein CSSSLEGGSVDEQFF.

This chain uses TRBV23-1 with TRBJ1-3, with 8 bases identical to TRBD1. TRBV23-1 is labeled an ORF, and its function is uncertain. Trimming cost V 2 bases and J 2 bases; bases outside gene matches: 2. The CDR3 covers 15 residues. In DNA form, the CDR3 reads TGCGCCAGCAGTCAAAGGACAGGGCCTGGAAACACCATATATTTT. Translation gives CASSQRTGPGNTIYF.

Comments on this clone: Since the CDR3 does not end with the conserved phenylalanine or tryptophan, this likely comes from a read error. The J gene is TRBJ1-1, the V gene TRBV19, with 9 bases fitting TRBD1. V lost 2 bases and J lost 1; bases outside the gene matches: 5. This CDR3 comprises 16 residues. The V gene's germline CDR1 is LNHDA and CDR2 SQIVND (reference sequence). This CDR3 is CASSIITGGPNTEAFL. CDR3 DNA: TGTGCCAGTAGTATAATAACAGGGGGCCCGAACACTGAAGCTTTCCTT.

This clone was seen a single time. The V gene is TRBV6-5, the J gene TRBJ2-5; perhaps TRBD1 as D (5 bases). Germline V lookup: CDR1 MNHEY, CDR2 SVGAGI. The V and J ends lost 2 bases and 7 bases respectively, with 5 bases between them. CDR3 size: 11 residues. In DNA, the CDR3 is TGTGCCAGCAGTTACCAGGGGACCCAGTACTTC. Its translation is CASSYQGTQYF.

The chain employs TRBV7-8 and TRBJ2-5, with 10 nucleotides matching TRBD2. The CDR3 loop spans 17 amino acids. After removal of 1 base from V and 2 bases from J, the junction contained 7 bases not matched to a gene. Germline lookup yields CDR1 SGHVS and CDR2 FQNEAQ. As DNA, the CDR3 is TGTGCCAGCAGCTTAGGCGCTAGCGGGAGTGGTCAAGAGACCCAGTACTTC. Its protein is CASSLGASGSGQETQYF.

With regard to this clone: The sample holds other DNA sequences that translate to the same CDR3. The CDR3, as DNA: TGCGCCAGCAGCCCAGGACAGGGCCCAGATACGCAGTATTTT. It translates to CASSPGQGPDTQYF. The chain is built from TRBV4-3 and TRBJ2-3; 8 nucleotides match TRBD1. V lost 4 bases, J lost 4 bases, and 4 bases stayed unmatched. CDR1 and CDR2 from the germline V gene are LGHNA and YSLEER. The CDR3 runs to 14 residues.

This clone is termed medium-sized. The rearrangement joins TRBV7-6 to TRBJ2-3; D call uncertain. The V gene's germline CDR1 is SGHVS and CDR2 FNYEAQ. CDR3 size: 12 residues. V was shortened by 5 bases and J by 0 bases, with 3 bases between the two germline ends. As DNA, the CDR3 is TGTGCCAGCAGCCTAAGCACAGATACGCAGTATTTT. Encoded protein: CASSLSTDTQYF.

The rearrangement joins TRBV6-1 to TRBJ2-3; TRBD2 agrees at 10 bases. V was pared by 11 bases and J by 4 bases, with 9 bases of the junction left unmatched. The CDR3 consists of 14 residues. Germline V gene data show CDR1 as MNHNS and CDR2 as SASEGT. The CDR3 coding sequence is TGTGCCGGGAAGAGCGGGGGGGCCGCAGATACGCAGTATTTT. This codes for CAGKSGGAADTQYF.

This chain joins TRBV5-1 and TRBJ1-2; the match to TRBD1 covers 11 bases. The CDR3 length is 15 residues. Trimming took 4 bases from V and 6 from J; bases not matched to a gene: 8. Germline loops: CDR1 SGHRS, CDR2 YFSETQ. The CDR3 sequence is CASSLRTGGEDGYTF. DNA of the CDR3: TGCGCCAGCAGCCTACGGACAGGGGGCGAGGATGGCTACACCTTC.

The chain employs TRBV27 and TRBJ1-1, with a weak D call TRBD1 (6 bases). CDR3 length: 14 amino acids. Germline-derived CDR1 and CDR2 are MNHEY and SMNVEV (reference sequence). Trimming took off 4 bases at V and 10 bases at J, with 19 bases between the two ends. The CDR3 is CASSWRMAGARAFF. CDR3 coding DNA: TGTGCCAGCAGTTGGAGAATGGCGGGGGCAAGAGCTTTCTTT.

J is TRBJ2-2 and V is TRBV7-3, with TRBD2 identical over 8 bases. This CDR3 comprises 18 residues. From germline, CDR1 is SGHTA and CDR2 FQGTGA. The junction had 7 bases not matched to a gene; V was cut back by 0 bases and J by 1 base. CDR3 DNA: TGTGCCAGCAGCTTAACTAGGCTAGCGGGCGTGAACACCGGGGAGCTGTTTTTT. It translates to CASSLTRLAGVNTGELFF.

This clone was counted between two and nine times. The chain carries TRBV29-1 and TRBJ2-7; D ambiguous. The germline gives CDR1 SQVTM, CDR2 ANQGSEA. The V gene lost 0 bases and the J gene lost 2 bases, with 8 bases spanning the gap. The CDR3 has 13 amino acids. CDR3: CSVEDDTTYEQYF. The DNA for the CDR3 is TGCAGCGTTGAAGACGACACGACCTACGAGCAGTACTTC.

This clone came up once. The V call is TRBV5-1, the J call TRBJ2-1; TRBD2 aligns across 8 bases. The V and J ends lost 0 bases and 12 bases, in that order; junction bases with no gene match: 11. The CDR3 extends over 15 amino acids. Germline V gene lookup returns CDR1 SGHRS and CDR2 YFSETQ. CDR3 in DNA: TGCGCCAGCAGCTTGGACGGGACTAGTGGTGCGTGGCAGTTCTTC. Translation: CASSLDGTSGAWQFF.

The chain carries TRBV9 and TRBJ1-2; D is uncertain. Germline lookup yields CDR1 SGDLS and CDR2 YYNGEE. The V end lost 7 bases, the J end lost 7 bases, and 29 bases lay between the germline ends. The CDR3 totals 17 residues. The CDR3: CASSLWGGLDLSRGYTF. In nucleotides, the CDR3 is TGTGCCAGCTCACTCTGGGGAGGGCTGGACCTAAGTCGTGGCTACACCTTC. Filled out from reference TRBV9 and TRBJ1-2, the complete variable domain reads DSGVTQTPKHLITATGQRVTLRCSPRSGDLSVYWYQQSLDQGLQFLIQYYNGEERAKGNILERFSAQQFPDLHSELNLSSLELGDSALYFCASSLWGGLDLSRGYTFGSGTRLTVV.

The J gene is TRBJ1-6, the V gene TRBV6-4; 8 nucleotides line up with TRBD1. The CDR3 has 14 amino acids. Germline loops: CDR1 MRHNA, CDR2 SNTAGT. Germline trimming cut 3 bases from V and 10 bases from J; bases unmatched to any gene: 5. CDR3: CASSDGRGQSPLHF. As DNA, the CDR3 is TGTGCCAGCAGTGATGGCAGGGGGCAATCACCCCTCCACTTT.

The chain links TRBV15 to TRBJ1-5, with D possibly TRBD1 on 5 matching bases. V was cut by 2 bases and J by 5 bases, with 13 bases left in between. Per the germline V gene, CDR1 is LNHNV and CDR2 is YYDKDF (reference sequence). The CDR3 spans 15 residues. As DNA, the CDR3 is TGTGCCACCAGCAGACGACAGAGTGGTGATCAGCCCCAGCATTTT. This gives the protein CATSRRQSGDQPQHF.